A single sample is the source of the 14 T cell receptor beta chains below, sequenced in a study of T cell repertoires in ileal Crohn's disease (dated 2019 in TCRdb). The time point label corresponds to: neoterminal ileum biopsy at postoperative endoscopy, about 6 months after surgery. Receptors were amplified or captured by the immunoSEQ multiplex PCR assay. The clones in this table, taken by TCRdb from immuneACCESS, are in-frame only. Not every clone is retained; where verified, under half of the shortfall comes from an unresolved V gene, and the cause of the rest is unknown. The sample contains about 13,000 clones, around 80% of them found a single time. The ten most abundant clones make up around 4.1% of the sample. Sample: ileal tissue. The receptors come from an adult with Crohn's disease.

This chain connects TRBV9 to TRBJ2-7; 9 bases line up with TRBD2. The CDR3 consists of 15 residues. The J segment lost 5 bases and the V segment lost 0 bases, leaving 6 bases of the junction unmatched. CDR1 and CDR2 from the germline V gene are SGDLS and YYNGEE. For the CDR3, the DNA is TGTGCCAGCAGCGTAGCGGTTAGCGGGAGTAACGAGCAGTACTTC. This encodes CASSVAVSGSNEQYF.

The chain employs TRBV5-5 and TRBJ2-1; no definite D call. V shed 2 bases and J shed 7 bases, with 10 bases lying between them. The CDR3 is made up of 13 amino acids. Per germline, CDR1 SGHKS and CDR2 YYEKEE (reference sequence). The CDR3 DNA follows: TGTGCCAGCAGCTTATGTCAGTTAAATGAGCAGTTCTTC. Protein sequence: CASSLCQLNEQFF.

This chain uses TRBV7-2 with TRBJ2-1; a weak D match, TRBD2 (5 bases). V lost 4 bases and J lost 3, with 13 bases in between. The CDR3 is 15 residues long. Germline V gene sequence: CDR1 SGHTA, CDR2 FQGNSA. In DNA form, the CDR3 reads TGTGCCAGCAGCTCCGAGGGCGGCATCTACAATGAGCAGTTCTTC. Encoded protein: CASSSEGGIYNEQFF.

The chain's CDR3 is CASSPGGTYNEQFF. CDR3 DNA sequence: TGTGCCAGCTCACCCGGGGGGACCTACAATGAGCAGTTCTTC. V is TRBV18 and J is TRBJ2-1; the match to TRBD2 covers 7 bases. Germline CDR1 is KGHSH and CDR2 is LQKENI. V was clipped by 3 bases and J by 2 bases; unmatched bases: 1. The CDR3 is made up of 14 amino acids.

This clone appeared a single time. V is TRBV5-1 and J is TRBJ1-2; D possibly corresponds to TRBD1 (6 bases). Trimming cost V 1 base and J 3 bases, with 10 bases left between them. The germline gives CDR1 SGHRS, CDR2 YFSETQ. The CDR3 contains 14 residues. CDR3 amino acids: CASSLYRVDYGYTF. CDR3 in DNA: TGCGCCAGCAGCTTGTACAGGGTGGACTATGGCTACACCTTC.

The chain is built from TRBV6-1 and TRBJ2-4; 8 positions agree with TRBD1. Looked up from germline, CDR1 is MNHNS and CDR2 is SASEGT. Unmatched junction bases numbered 2, after V lost 1 base and J lost 6 bases. The CDR3 consists of 14 residues. This chain's CDR3 is CASSEGTGRNIQYF. The DNA of the CDR3 is TGTGCCAGCAGTGAAGGGACAGGGAGAAACATTCAGTACTTC.

The chain employs TRBV29-1 and TRBJ2-3; D call uncertain. V was clipped by 3 bases and J by 0 bases, with 4 bases between them. The CDR3 extends over 12 amino acids. The germline CDR1 and CDR2 sequences are SQVTM and ANQGSEA. The CDR3 DNA sequence: TGCAGCGTTGAGTCTAGCACAGATACGCAGTATTTT. Translated: CSVESSTDTQYF.

This clone occurred once. The chain employs TRBV18 and TRBJ1-4, with no clear D. V lost 7 bases and J 0 bases, leaving 6 bases between the germline ends. The V gene's germline CDR1 is KGHSH and CDR2 LQKENI. The CDR3 loop spans 13 amino acids. CDR3 DNA sequence: TGTGCCAGCTGGGGAGCAACTAATGAAAAACTGTTTTTT. Amino acids: CASWGATNEKLFF.

The rearrangement uses TRBV5-6 and TRBJ2-7; D may be TRBD2 (7 bases). Germline V gene lookup returns CDR1 SGHDT and CDR2 YYEEEE. V shed 1 base and J shed 7 bases, with 12 bases lying between them. The CDR3 has 13 amino acids. In nucleotides, the CDR3 is TGTGCCAGCAGCTTGTCTGGGAGGGGGGAGCAGTACTTC. Its protein product is CASSLSGRGEQYF.

The rearrangement links TRBV6-1 to TRBJ2-6; a possible D gene is TRBD2 (5 bases). V was trimmed by 1 base and J by 5 bases, leaving 18 bases between them. This CDR3 is 18 amino acids long. The germline V gene has CDR1 MNHNS and CDR2 SASEGT. The CDR3 sequence is CASSEVSGRSGWANVLTF. As DNA, the CDR3 is TGTGCCAGCAGTGAAGTATCGGGCCGTTCGGGATGGGCCAACGTCCTGACTTTC.

The chain carries TRBV7-8 and TRBJ2-7; 8 positions match TRBD1. The J segment lost 5 bases and the V segment lost 2 bases, leaving 8 bases of the junction unmatched. The germline V gene encodes CDR1 SGHVS and CDR2 FQNEAQ. The CDR3 is made up of 15 amino acids. The CDR3 nucleotides are TGTGCCAGCAGCTTAAATCCTACAGGGGGTCACGAGCAGTACTTC. Protein product: CASSLNPTGGHEQYF.

The rearrangement links TRBV15 to TRBJ2-5; 11 nucleotides align to TRBD2. The germline V gene encodes CDR1 LNHNV and CDR2 YYDKDF (reference sequence). The junction had 4 bases not matched to a gene; V was cut back by 3 bases and J by 4 bases. The CDR3 runs to 15 residues. The CDR3 DNA sequence: TGTGCCACCAGCAGGTTCGGGACTAGCGGAGAGACCCAGTACTTC. Its translation: CATSRFGTSGETQYF.

CDR3 sequence (DNA): TGCGCCAGCAGTGAGCCTTTATGGGGCTCTGGGGAAAAACTGTTTTTT. Encoded protein: CASSEPLWGSGEKLFF. The chain uses TRBV10-1 and TRBJ1-4; a weak D match, TRBD1 (5 bases). V was clipped by 2 bases and J by 8 bases, with 18 bases between them. Germline lookup yields CDR1 WNHNN and CDR2 SYGVQD (reference sequence). The CDR3 is 16 residues long.

V and J are TRBV5-1 and TRBJ1-1, with a possible D match to TRBD1 (6 bases). CDR1 is SGHRS and CDR2 is YFSETQ in the germline V gene. Trimming removed 0 bases at V and 1 base at J, with 10 bases between. The CDR3 is 15 residues long. The CDR3 DNA reads TGCGCCAGCAGCTTGGTGACAGGCACGAACACTGAAGCTTTCTTT. Its protein is CASSLVTGTNTEAFF.